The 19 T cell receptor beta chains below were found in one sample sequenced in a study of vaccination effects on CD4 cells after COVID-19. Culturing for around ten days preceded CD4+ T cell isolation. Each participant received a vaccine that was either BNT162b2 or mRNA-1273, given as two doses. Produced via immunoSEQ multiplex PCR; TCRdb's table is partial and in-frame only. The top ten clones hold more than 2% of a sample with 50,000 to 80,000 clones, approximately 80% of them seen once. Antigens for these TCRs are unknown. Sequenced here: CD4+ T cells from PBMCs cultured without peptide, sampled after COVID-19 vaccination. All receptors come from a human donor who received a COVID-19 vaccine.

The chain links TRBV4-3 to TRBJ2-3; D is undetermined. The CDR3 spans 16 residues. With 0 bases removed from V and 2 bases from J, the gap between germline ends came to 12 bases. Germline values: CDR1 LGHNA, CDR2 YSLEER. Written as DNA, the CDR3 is TGCGCCAGCAGCCAAGATCGGAACGGATACACAGATACGCAGTATTTT. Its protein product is CASSQDRNGYTDTQYF.

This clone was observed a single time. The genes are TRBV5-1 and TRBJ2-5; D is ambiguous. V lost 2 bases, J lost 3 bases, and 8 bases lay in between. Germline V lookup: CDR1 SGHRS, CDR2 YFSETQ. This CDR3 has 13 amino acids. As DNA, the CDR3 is TGCGCCAGCAGCTTCCAGGCAGAAGAGACCCAGTACTTC. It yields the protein CASSFQAEETQYF.

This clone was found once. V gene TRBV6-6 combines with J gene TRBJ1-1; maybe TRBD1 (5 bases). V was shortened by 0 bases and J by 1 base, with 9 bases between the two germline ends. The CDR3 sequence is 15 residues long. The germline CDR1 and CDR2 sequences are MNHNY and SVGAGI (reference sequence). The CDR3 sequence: CASSYSGTGNTEAFF. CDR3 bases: TGTGCCAGCAGTTACTCAGGGACGGGGAACACTGAAGCTTTCTTT.

As DNA, the CDR3 is TGTGCCAGCAGTCACGGACAGGGGGCACCGCCGATATATTTT. Protein sequence: CASSHGQGAPPIYF. This chain links TRBV28 with TRBJ1-3; 11 bases agree with TRBD1. J lost 13 bases, V lost 5 bases, and 10 bases had no gene match. Looked up from germline, CDR1 is MDHEN and CDR2 is SYDVKM. The CDR3 is 14 amino acids.

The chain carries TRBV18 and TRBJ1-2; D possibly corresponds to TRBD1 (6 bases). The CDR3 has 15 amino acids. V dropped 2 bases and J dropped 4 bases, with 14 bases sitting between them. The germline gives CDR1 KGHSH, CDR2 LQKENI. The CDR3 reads CASSPSRTDLYGYTF. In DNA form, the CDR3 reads TGTGCCAGCTCACCATCCCGGACAGACCTCTATGGCTACACCTTC. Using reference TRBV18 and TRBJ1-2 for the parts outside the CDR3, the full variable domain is NAGVMQNPRHLVRRRGQEARLRCSPMKGHSHVYWYRQLPEEGLKFMVYLQKENIIDESGMPKERFSAEFPKEGPSILRIQQVVRGDSAAYFCASSPSRTDLYGYTFGSGTRLTVV.

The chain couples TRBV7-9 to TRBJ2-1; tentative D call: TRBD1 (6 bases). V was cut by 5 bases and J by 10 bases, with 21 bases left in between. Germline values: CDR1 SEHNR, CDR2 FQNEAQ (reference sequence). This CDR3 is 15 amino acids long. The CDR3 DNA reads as TGTGCCAGCAGCCCCAGGGGACAACGGGCCATGGAGCAGTTCTTC. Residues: CASSPRGQRAMEQFF.

The CDR3 DNA reads TGCAGCGTTGTTGGGTCAGGGGATTTAGTGGCTTTCTTT. This codes for CSVVGSGDLVAFF. The chain uses TRBV29-1 and TRBJ1-1; a possible D gene is TRBD1 (6 bases). V was shortened by 4 bases and J by 11 bases, with 20 bases between the two germline ends. This CDR3 contains 13 residues. Germline values: CDR1 SQVTM, CDR2 ANQGSEA.

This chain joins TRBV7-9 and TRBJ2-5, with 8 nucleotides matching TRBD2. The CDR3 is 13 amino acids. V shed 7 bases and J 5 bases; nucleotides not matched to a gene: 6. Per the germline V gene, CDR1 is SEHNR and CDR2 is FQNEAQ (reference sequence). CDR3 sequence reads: CASTLSGSETQYF. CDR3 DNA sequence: TGTGCCAGCACCCTAAGCGGGAGCGAGACCCAGTACTTC.

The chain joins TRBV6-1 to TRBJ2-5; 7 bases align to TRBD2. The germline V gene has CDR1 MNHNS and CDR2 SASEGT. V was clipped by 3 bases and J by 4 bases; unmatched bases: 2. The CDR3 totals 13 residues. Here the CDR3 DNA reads TGTGCCAGCAGTGAGCGCGGGGGAGAGACCCAGTACTTC. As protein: CASSERGGETQYF.

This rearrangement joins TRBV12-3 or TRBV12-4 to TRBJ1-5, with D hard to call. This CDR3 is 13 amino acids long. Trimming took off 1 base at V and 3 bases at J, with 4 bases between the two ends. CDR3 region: CASSLGPNQPQHF. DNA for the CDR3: TGTGCCAGCAGTTTAGGTCCCAATCAGCCCCAGCATTTT.

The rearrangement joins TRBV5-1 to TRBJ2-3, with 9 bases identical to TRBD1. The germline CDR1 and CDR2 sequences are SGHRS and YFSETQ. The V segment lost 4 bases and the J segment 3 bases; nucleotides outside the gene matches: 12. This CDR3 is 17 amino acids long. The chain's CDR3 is CASSPGGQGYVTDTQYF. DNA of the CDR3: TGCGCCAGCAGCCCTGGGGGACAGGGATATGTGACAGATACGCAGTATTTT.

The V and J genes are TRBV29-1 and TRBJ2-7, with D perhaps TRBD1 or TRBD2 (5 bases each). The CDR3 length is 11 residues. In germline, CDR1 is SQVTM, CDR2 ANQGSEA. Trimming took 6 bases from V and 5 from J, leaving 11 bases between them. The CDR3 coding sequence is TGCAGCGTCCGCCGGGGCGACGAGCAGTACGTC. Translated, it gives CSVRRGDEQYV.

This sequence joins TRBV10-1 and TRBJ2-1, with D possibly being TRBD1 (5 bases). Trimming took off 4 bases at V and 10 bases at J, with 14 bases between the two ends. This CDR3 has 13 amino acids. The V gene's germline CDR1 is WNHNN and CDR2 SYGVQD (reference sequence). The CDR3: CASSANRLREQFF. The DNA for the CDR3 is TGCGCCAGCAGTGCAAACAGGCTGCGGGAGCAGTTCTTC.

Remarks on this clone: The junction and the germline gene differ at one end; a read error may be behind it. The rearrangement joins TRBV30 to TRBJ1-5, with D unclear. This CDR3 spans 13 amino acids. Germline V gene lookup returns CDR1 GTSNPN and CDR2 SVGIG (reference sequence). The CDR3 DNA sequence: TGTGCCTGGAGTGGAGACCGCAACCAGCCCCAGCATTTT. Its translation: CAWSGDRNQPQHF.

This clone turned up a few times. CDR3: CASKGSTDTQYF. DNA of the CDR3: TGTGCCAGCAAAGGGTCCACAGATACGCAGTATTTT. The genes are TRBV6-5 and TRBJ2-3; D not resolved. Germline CDR1 MNHEY, CDR2 SVGAGI. CDR3 size: 12 residues. Trimming took 7 bases from V and 2 from J, leaving 7 bases between them.

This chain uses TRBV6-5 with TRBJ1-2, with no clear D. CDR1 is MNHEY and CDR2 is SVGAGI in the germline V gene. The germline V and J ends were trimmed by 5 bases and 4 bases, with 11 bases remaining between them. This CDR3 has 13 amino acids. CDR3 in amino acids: CASSPFQIYGYTF. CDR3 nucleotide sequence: TGTGCCAGCAGTCCGTTCCAGATCTATGGCTACACCTTC.

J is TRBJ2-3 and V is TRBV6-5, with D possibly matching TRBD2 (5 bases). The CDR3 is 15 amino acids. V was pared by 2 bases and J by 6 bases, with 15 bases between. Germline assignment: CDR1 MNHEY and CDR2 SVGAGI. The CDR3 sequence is CASSYRTGDVDTQYF. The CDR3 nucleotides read TGTGCCAGCAGTTACAGGACTGGGGATGTCGATACGCAGTATTTT.

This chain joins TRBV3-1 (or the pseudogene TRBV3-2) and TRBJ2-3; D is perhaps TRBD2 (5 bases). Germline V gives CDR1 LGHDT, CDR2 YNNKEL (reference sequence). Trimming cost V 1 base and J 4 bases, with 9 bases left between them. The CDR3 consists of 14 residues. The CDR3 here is CASSQGGSSDTQYF. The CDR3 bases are TGTGCCAGCAGCCAAGGTGGGAGCTCAGATACGCAGTATTTT.

For the CDR3, the DNA is TGTGCCAGCAGCTTATCCCCCCCCACAGGGGTAGTTAATTCACCCCTCCACTTT. Protein: CASSLSPPTGVVNSPLHF. The J gene is TRBJ1-6, the V gene TRBV7-6, with 7 positions matching TRBD1. The CDR3 is made up of 18 amino acids. The ends lost 2 bases at V and 6 bases at J; junction bases unmatched: 13. CDR1 and CDR2 from the germline V gene are SGHVS and FNYEAQ.